This T cell receptor (beta chain) is from a study of metastatic and nonmetastatic thyroid tumors. About the research overall: Across peripheral blood and tumor or nodule tissue samples taken from malignant and benign thyroid patients, the repertoires were compared with one another. Findings and caveats of the study: According to reports, the diversity of TCR beta was significantly higher in malignant thyroid tumors than in benign nodules, and this held in both blood and tumor samples.

This clone was observed at least ten times. Its target is unknown. Thyroid surgery was preceded by no treatment in any patient. CDR3 size: 14 residues. V was trimmed by 2 bases and J by 3 bases, leaving 11 bases between them. Germline-derived CDR1 and CDR2 are SGHRS and YFSETQ. In the original workflow: The authors used CDR3 differences across clinicopathological groups to build a distant-metastasis classifier for papillary thyroid cancer. TCRdb reassembled clones from the PCR reads with MiXCR. TCRdb's processing, not the study's, gives the V and J calls here. The data contain 30,000 to 40,000 clones, roughly 12% of them singletons.

This rearrangement joins TRBV5-1 to TRBJ1-2; no firm D call. The sequence was collected from a female donor with papillary thyroid cancer or a benign thyroid nodule (not recorded which). Some clones in this sample may be carry-over from other donors' samples. Sequencing was done on a sample of blood. CDR3 loop: CASSFEEGYYGYTF. DNA of the CDR3: TGCGCCAGCAGCTTTGAGGAGGGCTACTATGGCTACACCTTC.